This TCR beta chain was identified in a study of blood T cell repertoires in COVID-19. Study-level background: Sites across the United States, Italy and Spain contributed samples from acute and convalescent COVID-19.

TCRdb keeps only in-frame clones here, not all; method: immunoSEQ multiplex PCR. The sample yields about 26,000 clones, 77% seen once. The germline gives CDR1 MNHNY, CDR2 SVGAGI (reference sequence). The length of the CDR3 is 13 residues. V was shortened by 2 bases and J by 8 bases, with 10 bases between the two germline ends. The source is a man at least 80 years old with active or convalescent COVID-19. The sample taken for sequencing was peripheral blood. This rearrangement joins TRBV6-6 to TRBJ1-5, with a weak D call TRBD1 (6 bases). In nucleotides, the CDR3 is TGTGCCAGCAGTTACGGACCAGGGGAGCCCCAGCATTTT. Translated: CASSYGPGEPQHF.